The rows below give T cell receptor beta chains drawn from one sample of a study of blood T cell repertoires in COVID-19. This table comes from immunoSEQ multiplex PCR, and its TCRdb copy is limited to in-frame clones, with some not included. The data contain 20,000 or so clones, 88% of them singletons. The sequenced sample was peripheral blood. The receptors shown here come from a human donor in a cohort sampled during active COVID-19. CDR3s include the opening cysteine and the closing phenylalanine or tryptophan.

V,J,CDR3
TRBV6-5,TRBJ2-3,CASSPARQGVNTQYF
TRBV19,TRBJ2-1,CASSFRAGAYNEQFF
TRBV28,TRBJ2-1,CASSREGSEQFF
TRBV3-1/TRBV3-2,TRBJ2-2,CASSYAGNTGELFF
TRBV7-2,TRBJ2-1,CASSPGLVMVEQFF
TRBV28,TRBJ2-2,CASSIRVTGELFF
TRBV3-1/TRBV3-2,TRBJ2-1,CASSQRQGFDEQFF
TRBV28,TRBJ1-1,CASSSYRAYTEAFF
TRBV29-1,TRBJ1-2,CSVGERGQSYTF
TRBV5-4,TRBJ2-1,CASSPPASGSYEQFF
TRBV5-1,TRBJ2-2,CASSLSGKGTGELFF
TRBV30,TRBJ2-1,CAWSSPGLGNNEQFF
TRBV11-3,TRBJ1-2,CASSLGSGLGYTF
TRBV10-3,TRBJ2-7,CAISDPGGAAYEQYF
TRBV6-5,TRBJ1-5,CASRPVGQINQPQHF
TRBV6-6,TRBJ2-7,CASSPLAGADEQYF
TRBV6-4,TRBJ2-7,CASSREGAGGPYEQYF
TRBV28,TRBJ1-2,CASRPGGGGSYGYTF
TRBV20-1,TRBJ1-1,CSGQLNTEAFF
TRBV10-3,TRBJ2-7,CAITGQGRSNEQYF
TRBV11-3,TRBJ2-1,CASSLDGRAYNEQFF
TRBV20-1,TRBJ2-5,CSAFNLTQYF
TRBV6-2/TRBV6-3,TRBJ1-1,CASSLQGVEAFF
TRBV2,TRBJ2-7,CASSFGTSGKYEQYF